The T cell receptor beta chain described here comes from a study of cytotoxic CD8 clonotypes in ibrutinib-treated CLL. Produced via immunoSEQ multiplex PCR; TCRdb's table is partial and in-frame only. The data show roughly 160,000 clones, 84% seen once. This clone was observed a single time. The CDR3 runs 14 residues. J gave up 4 bases and V 5 bases, and 7 bases lay outside the gene matches. Germline-derived CDR1 and CDR2 are MNHEY and SVGAGI. The starting material was PBMCs, obtained after 24 months of ibrutinib treatment. J is TRBJ2-7 and V is TRBV6-5, with 8 positions matching TRBD2. This clonotype was sampled from a human donor with chronic lymphocytic leukemia. This chain's CDR3 is CASSVAGLGYEQYF. DNA of the CDR3: TGTGCCAGCAGTGTCGCGGGACTAGGGTACGAGCAGTACTTC.